Listed below are T cell receptor beta chains from one sample, sequenced in a study of cytomegalovirus exposure and HLA in healthy donors. Using immunoSEQ multiplex PCR, the repertoire was profiled, and TCRdb retains in-frame clones only, with some absent. The top ten clones hold around 7% of a sample with about 100,000 clones, under 80% of them seen once. The sequencing sample was made of PBMCs. Source of these receptors: a man aged 40-55 years in good health and CMV-seropositive. Both conserved end residues are part of each CDR3. The D gene is left open where the match is weak.

NA	TRBV2	TRBJ1-6	CASSGGRASYNSPLHF
TRBD1	TRBV5-1	TRBJ1-1	CASSRDRVETEAFF
TRBD1	TRBV9	TRBJ2-7	CASSAGDRGRSYEQYF
TRBD1	TRBV10-3	TRBJ2-3	CATSGTGTTDTQYF
NA	TRBV23-1	TRBJ1-5	CASSQSQKGAIGNQPQHF
TRBD1	TRBV27	TRBJ1-6	CASRLTGSSYNSPLHF
TRBD1	TRBV6-5	TRBJ1-6	CASRTGTGASPLHF
TRBD1	TRBV9	TRBJ1-2	CASSDGAGGHYGYTF
NA	TRBV5-4	TRBJ1-1	CASSLDPGMNTEAFF
TRBD1	TRBV19	TRBJ1-2	CASSKGQSYGYTF
TRBD1	TRBV2	TRBJ2-2	CASSRDRANTGELFF
TRBD1	TRBV11-3	TRBJ2-2	CASSPGQGTVGELFF
TRBD2	TRBV7-8	TRBJ2-7	CASSVSGGASYEQYF
NA	TRBV4-3	TRBJ1-2	CASSQDPGRRGYTF
NA	TRBV7-9	TRBJ2-3	CASSLGGGESTDTQYF
NA	TRBV10-3	TRBJ1-2	CAISDPGRSGYTF
TRBD2	TRBV9	TRBJ2-7	CASSLRTSGDFYEQYF
TRBD2	TRBV27	TRBJ2-7	CASSLFSGLAGELAEQYF
NA	TRBV2	TRBJ2-3	CASSESTSQAHTQYF
NA	TRBV4-3	TRBJ2-3	CASSHHGDTQYF
NA	TRBV5-1	TRBJ2-1	CASSFGGGSRGEQFF
NA	TRBV9	TRBJ1-6	CASSVGGRVNSPLHF
TRBD1	TRBV5-1	TRBJ2-7	CASSFGQGALEQYF
NA	TRBV28	TRBJ1-1	CASVRDDRRAFF
NA	TRBV1	TRBJ1-5	CTSSQAGTGGSNQPQHF
TRBD1	TRBV7-9	TRBJ1-2	CSSSLRLDRVDKGYTF
NA	TRBV14	TRBJ2-7	CASSQGFRTADYEQYF
NA	TRBV7-2	TRBJ2-7	CASSLDYSYEQYF
TRBD2	TRBV18	TRBJ2-4	CASSRTSGRVRNIQYF
TRBD1	TRBV9	TRBJ1-6	CASSARGTGDNSPLHF
NA	TRBV28	TRBJ2-3	CASSFPGQGPGGDTQYF
NA	TRBV19	TRBJ2-3	CASKPSGGHSDTQYF
NA	TRBV18	TRBJ2-1	CASSPAGQSYNEQFF
TRBD1	TRBV14	TRBJ2-3	CASSQVTGQGLDTQYF
TRBD1	TRBV25-1	TRBJ2-7	CASSVGGQGAYEQYF
NA	TRBV9	TRBJ1-4	CASSVGPTNEKLFF
TRBD2	TRBV15	TRBJ2-7	CATSKSGGPYEQYF
NA	TRBV7-7	TRBJ2-7	CASSLEQGSHEQYF
TRBD1	TRBV2	TRBJ1-2	CASSREQGPNYGYTF
TRBD1	TRBV7-8	TRBJ1-4	CASSPDRGATNEKLFF
NA	TRBV2	TRBJ1-2	CASSSGQLNGYTF
NA	TRBV29-1	TRBJ2-3	CSLSVSSTDTQYF
NA	TRBV6-5	TRBJ1-4	CASSPLEDEKLFF
TRBD2	TRBV5-1	TRBJ2-3	CASSSGTSGGLTDTQYF
NA	TRBV11-2	TRBJ2-2	CASSLDLWGDGTGELFF
TRBD1	TRBV19	TRBJ1-2	CASSTPGQGRYGYTF
NA	TRBV5-4	TRBJ2-7	CASSPDRNFLSYEQYF
NA	TRBV19	TRBJ1-1	CASSIATRGANTEAFF
NA	TRBV7-8	TRBJ1-5	CASSRLLARGRGVSNQPQHF
TRBD1	TRBV5-1	TRBJ2-5	CASSPTGGGGTQYF
NA	TRBV10-3	TRBJ1-3	CAISDNSGNTIYF
TRBD2	TRBV7-2	TRBJ2-1	CASRRTRGSYNEQFF
TRBD2	TRBV7-7	TRBJ2-2	CASSLGLGNTGELFF
NA	TRBV10-3	TRBJ2-7	CAVREGRDYEQYF
NA	TRBV5-6	TRBJ2-1	CASSFASYNEQFF